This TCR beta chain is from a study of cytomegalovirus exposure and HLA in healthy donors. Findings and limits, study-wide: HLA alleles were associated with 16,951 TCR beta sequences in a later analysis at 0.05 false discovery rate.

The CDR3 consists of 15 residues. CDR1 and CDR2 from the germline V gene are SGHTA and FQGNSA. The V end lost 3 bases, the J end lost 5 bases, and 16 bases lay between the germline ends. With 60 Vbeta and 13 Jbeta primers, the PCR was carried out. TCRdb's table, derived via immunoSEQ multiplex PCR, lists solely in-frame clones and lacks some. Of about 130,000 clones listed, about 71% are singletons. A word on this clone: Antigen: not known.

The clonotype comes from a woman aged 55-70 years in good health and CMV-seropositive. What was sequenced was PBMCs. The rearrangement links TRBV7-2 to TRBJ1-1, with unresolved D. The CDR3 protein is CASSLGLRARTEAFF. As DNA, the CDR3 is TGTGCCAGCAGCTTGGGCTTGAGGGCGCGAACTGAAGCTTTCTTT.